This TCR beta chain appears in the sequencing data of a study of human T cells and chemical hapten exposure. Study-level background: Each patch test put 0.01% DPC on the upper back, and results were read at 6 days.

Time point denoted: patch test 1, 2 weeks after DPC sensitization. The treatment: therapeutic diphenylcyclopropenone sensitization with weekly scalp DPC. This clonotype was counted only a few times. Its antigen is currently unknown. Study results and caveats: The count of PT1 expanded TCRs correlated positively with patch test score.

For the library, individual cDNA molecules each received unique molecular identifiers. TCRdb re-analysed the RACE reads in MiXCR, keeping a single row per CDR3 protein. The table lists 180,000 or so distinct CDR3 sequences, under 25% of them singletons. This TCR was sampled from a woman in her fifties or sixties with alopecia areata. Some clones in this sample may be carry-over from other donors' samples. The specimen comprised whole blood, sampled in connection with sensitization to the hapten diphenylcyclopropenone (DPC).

The CDR3 DNA sequence: TGCAGCGTTGGAACAGGGGGCCAAAACACCGGGGAGCTGTTTTTT. The encoded protein is CSVGTGGQNTGELFF. J is TRBJ2-2 and V is TRBV29-1; 9 positions agree with TRBD1. This CDR3 contains 15 residues. V trimming: 4 bases; J trimming: 2 bases; junction bases outside the gene matches: 5. CDR1 SQVTM and CDR2 ANQGSEA come from the germline V gene.